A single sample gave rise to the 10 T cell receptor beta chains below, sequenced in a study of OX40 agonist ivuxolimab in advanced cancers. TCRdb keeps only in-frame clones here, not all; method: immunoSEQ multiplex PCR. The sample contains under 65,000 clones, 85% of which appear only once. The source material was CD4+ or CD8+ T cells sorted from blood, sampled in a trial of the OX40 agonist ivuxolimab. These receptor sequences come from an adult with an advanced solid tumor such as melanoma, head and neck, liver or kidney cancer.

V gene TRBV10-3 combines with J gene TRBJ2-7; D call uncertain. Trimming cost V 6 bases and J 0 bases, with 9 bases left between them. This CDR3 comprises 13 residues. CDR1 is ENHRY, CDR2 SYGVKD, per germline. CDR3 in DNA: TGTGCCATCAGAGGCGTAAGCTCCTACGAGCAGTACTTC. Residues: CAIRGVSSYEQYF.

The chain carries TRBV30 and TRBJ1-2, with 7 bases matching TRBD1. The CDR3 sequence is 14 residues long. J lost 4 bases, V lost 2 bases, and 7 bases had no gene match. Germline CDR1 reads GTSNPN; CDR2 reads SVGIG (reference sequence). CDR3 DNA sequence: TGTGCCTGGAGTACGGTAGGGGGCCTCTATGGCTACACCTTC. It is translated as CAWSTVGGLYGYTF.

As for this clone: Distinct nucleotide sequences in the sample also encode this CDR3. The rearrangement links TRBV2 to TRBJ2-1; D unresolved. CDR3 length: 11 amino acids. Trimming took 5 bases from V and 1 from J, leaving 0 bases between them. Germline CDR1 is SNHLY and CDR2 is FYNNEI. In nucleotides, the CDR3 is TGTGCCAGCAGTTCCTACAATGAGCAGTTCTTC. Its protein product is CASSSYNEQFF.

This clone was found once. DNA of the CDR3: TGCAGTGCTAGCGGGAGCTACGAGCAGTACTTC. This translates into CSASGSYEQYF. The chain joins TRBV20-1 to TRBJ2-7, with a tentative D call TRBD2 (6 bases). The CDR3 extends over 11 amino acids. CDR1 DFQATT and CDR2 SNEGSKA come from the germline V gene (reference sequence). V was shortened by 3 bases and J by 3 bases, with 6 bases between the two germline ends.

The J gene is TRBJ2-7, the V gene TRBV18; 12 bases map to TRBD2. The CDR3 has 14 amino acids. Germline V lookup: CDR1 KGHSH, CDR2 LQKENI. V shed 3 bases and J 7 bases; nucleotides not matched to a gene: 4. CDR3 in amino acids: CASSPASGGAEQYF. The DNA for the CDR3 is TGTGCCAGCTCACCGGCTAGCGGGGGGGCTGAGCAGTACTTC.

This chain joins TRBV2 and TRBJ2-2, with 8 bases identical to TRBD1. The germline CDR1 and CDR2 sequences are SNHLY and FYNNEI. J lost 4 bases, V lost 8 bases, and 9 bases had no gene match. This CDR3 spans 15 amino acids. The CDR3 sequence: CASSKGQGSTGELFF. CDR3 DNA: TGTGCCAGCTCAAAAGGACAGGGATCCACCGGGGAGCTGTTTTTT.

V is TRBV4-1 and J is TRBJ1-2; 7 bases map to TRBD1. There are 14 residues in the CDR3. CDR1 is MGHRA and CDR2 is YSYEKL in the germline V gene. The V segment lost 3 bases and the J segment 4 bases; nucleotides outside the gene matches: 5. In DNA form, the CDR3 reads TGCGCCAGCAGCCATGGTTCAGGGGGCTATGGCTACACCTTC. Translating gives CASSHGSGGYGYTF.

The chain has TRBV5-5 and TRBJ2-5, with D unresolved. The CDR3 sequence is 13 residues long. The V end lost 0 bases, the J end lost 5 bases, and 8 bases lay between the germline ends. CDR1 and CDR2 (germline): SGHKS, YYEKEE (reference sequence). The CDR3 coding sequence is TGTGCCAGCAGCTTGGAGATTTGGGAGACCCAGTACTTC. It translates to CASSLEIWETQYF. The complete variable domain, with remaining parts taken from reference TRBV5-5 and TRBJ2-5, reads DAGVTQSPTHLIKTRGQQVTLRCSPISGHKSVSWYQQVLGQGPQFIFQYYEKEERGRGNFPDRFSARQFPNYSSELNVNALLLGDSALYLCASSLEIWETQYFGPGTRLLVL.

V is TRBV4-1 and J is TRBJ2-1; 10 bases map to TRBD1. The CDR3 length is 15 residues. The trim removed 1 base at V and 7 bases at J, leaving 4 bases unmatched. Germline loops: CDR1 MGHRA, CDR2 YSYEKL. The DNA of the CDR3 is TGCGCCAGCAGCCAAGGGGGACAGGGGTTTAATGAGCAGTTCTTC. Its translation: CASSQGGQGFNEQFF.

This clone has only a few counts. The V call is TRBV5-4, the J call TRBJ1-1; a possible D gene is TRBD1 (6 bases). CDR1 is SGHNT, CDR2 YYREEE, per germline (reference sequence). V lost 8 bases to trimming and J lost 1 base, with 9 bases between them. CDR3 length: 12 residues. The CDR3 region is CASRGRNTEAFF. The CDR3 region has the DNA TGTGCCAGTCGGGGGCGGAACACTGAAGCTTTCTTT.